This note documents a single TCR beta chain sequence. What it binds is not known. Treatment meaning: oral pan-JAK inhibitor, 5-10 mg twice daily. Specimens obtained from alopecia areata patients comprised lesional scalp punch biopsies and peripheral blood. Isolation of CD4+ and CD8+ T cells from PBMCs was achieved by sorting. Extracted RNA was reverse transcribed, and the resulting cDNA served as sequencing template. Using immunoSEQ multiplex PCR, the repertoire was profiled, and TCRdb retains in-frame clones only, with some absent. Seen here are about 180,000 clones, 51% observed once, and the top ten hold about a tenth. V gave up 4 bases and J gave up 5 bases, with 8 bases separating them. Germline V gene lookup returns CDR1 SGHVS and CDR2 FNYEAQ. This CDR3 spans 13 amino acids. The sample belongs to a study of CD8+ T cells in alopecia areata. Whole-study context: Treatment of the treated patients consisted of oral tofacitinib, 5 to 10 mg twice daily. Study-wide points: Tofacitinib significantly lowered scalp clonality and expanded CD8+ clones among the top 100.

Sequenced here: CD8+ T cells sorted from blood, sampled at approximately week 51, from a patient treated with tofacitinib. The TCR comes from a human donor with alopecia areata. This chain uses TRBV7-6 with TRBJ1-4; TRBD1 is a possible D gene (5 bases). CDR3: CASSSRQNEKLFF. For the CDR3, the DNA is TGTGCCAGCAGCTCACGACAGAATGAAAAACTGTTTTTT.